The 23 T cell receptor beta chains reported below all come from one sample, sequenced in a study of cytomegalovirus exposure and HLA in healthy donors. Clones were read by immunoSEQ multiplex PCR, and TCRdb kept only the in-frame ones, dropping some. The data show 130,000 to 150,000 clones, roughly nine tenths seen once. The specimen sequenced was PBMCs. Source of these receptors: a young woman in good health and CMV-seropositive.

This chain joins TRBV4-2 and TRBJ2-1; 12 bases are shared with TRBD2. There are 18 residues in the CDR3. J lost 1 base, V lost 2 bases, and 6 bases had no gene match. In germline, CDR1 is LGHNA, CDR2 YNFKEQ. The CDR3 bases are TGTGCCAGCAGCCAAAACGGACTAGCGGGATCGTCCTACAATGAGCAGTTCTTC. Its protein is CASSQNGLAGSSYNEQFF.

This clone was seen just once. This rearrangement joins TRBV28 to TRBJ1-2, with D perhaps TRBD1 (6 bases). Trimming took 3 bases from V and 5 from J, leaving 13 bases between them. This CDR3 is 14 amino acids long. Germline CDR1 MDHEN, CDR2 SYDVKM. In nucleotides, the CDR3 is TGTGCCAGCAGTTTCGCGACAGGAGTATATGGCTACACCTTC. It specifies CASSFATGVYGYTF.

The chain couples TRBV18 to TRBJ2-1, with 9 bases aligning to TRBD1. Looked up from germline, CDR1 is KGHSH and CDR2 is LQKENI. The CDR3 has 16 residues. Trimming at V came to 3 bases and at J to 4 bases, leaving 7 bases not matched to a gene. For the CDR3, the DNA is TGTGCCAGCTCACCGGACAGGGGAACTGGTTACAATGAGCAGTTCTTC. As protein: CASSPDRGTGYNEQFF.

The rearrangement links TRBV28 to TRBJ1-2, with 7 nucleotides matching TRBD1. This CDR3 region has 12 residues. With 7 bases clipped from V and 6 bases from J, the junction kept 5 bases outside the gene matches. Germline V gene sequence: CDR1 MDHEN, CDR2 SYDVKM. CDR3 nucleotides: TGTGCCAGCATGAGACAGGGTCATGGCTACACCTTC. Residues: CASMRQGHGYTF.

CDR3 in amino acids: CASSSGQINQPQHF. The DNA for the CDR3 is TGTGCCAGCAGTTCAGGACAGATTAATCAGCCCCAGCATTTT. The rearrangement links TRBV6-5 to TRBJ1-5, with D perhaps TRBD1 (6 bases). Trimming stripped 4 bases from V and 4 bases from J, with 11 bases between. The CDR3 runs to 14 residues. Germline CDR1 is MNHEY and CDR2 is SVGAGI.

The chain carries TRBV7-8 and TRBJ2-1, with 7 bases lining up with TRBD2. This CDR3 has 16 residues. Germline V gives CDR1 SGHVS, CDR2 FQNEAQ. V gave up 2 bases and J gave up 5 bases; unmatched junction bases: 9. This CDR3 is CASSLTSGGGDNEQFF. The CDR3 region has the DNA TGTGCCAGCAGCTTAACGAGCGGTGGGGGGGACAATGAGCAGTTCTTC.

V gene TRBV28 combines with J gene TRBJ1-2; D possibly corresponds to TRBD1 (5 bases). CDR1 is MDHEN, CDR2 SYDVKM, per germline. V was clipped by 8 bases and J by 6 bases, with 16 bases between them. The CDR3 consists of 13 residues. Here the CDR3 DNA reads TGTGCCAGCTGGGGCCCGGCCGTTCATGGCTACACCTTC. Translated: CASWGPAVHGYTF.

This chain uses TRBV7-8 with TRBJ2-1, with 8 bases that match TRBD2. Germline CDR1 and CDR2: SGHVS and FQNEAQ. With V trimmed by 5 bases and J by 5 bases, 5 bases remained unmatched. This CDR3 is built from 14 residues. CDR3 protein: CASSGGLDNNEQFF. In DNA, the CDR3 is TGTGCCAGCAGCGGGGGACTAGATAACAATGAGCAGTTCTTC.

This chain's CDR3 is CASSYGDRGEQYF. The CDR3 region has the DNA TGTGCCAGCAGTTACGGAGACAGGGGCGAGCAGTACTTC. This chain links TRBV6-5 with TRBJ2-7; TRBD1 aligns across 8 bases. The CDR3 spans 13 residues. Germline lookup yields CDR1 MNHEY and CDR2 SVGAGI. V shed 2 bases, J shed 6 bases, and the junction held 3 bases outside the gene matches.

In this sample, this clone turned up once. V usage is TRBV7-6 and J usage is TRBJ2-1; TRBD1 agrees at 7 bases. This CDR3 is 18 amino acids long. With V trimmed by 2 bases and J by 5 bases, 15 bases remained unmatched. Germline CDR1 SGHVS, CDR2 FNYEAQ. The CDR3, as DNA: TGTGCCAGCAGCTTACAATCGAGACAGGGATTTTATAACAATGAGCAGTTCTTC. Translated: CASSLQSRQGFYNNEQFF.

J is TRBJ2-1 and V is TRBV4-1, with TRBD2 matching over 7 bases. J gave up 5 bases and V 3 bases, and 10 bases lay outside the gene matches. Germline assignment: CDR1 MGHRA and CDR2 YSYEKL. The CDR3 totals 16 residues. CDR3 sequence reads: CASSHLSGTTNNEQFF. The CDR3 DNA follows: TGCGCCAGCAGCCATTTAAGTGGGACTACAAACAATGAGCAGTTCTTC.

CDR3 bases: TGTGCCAGCAAGAGAGAGCGACAGGCTTGGGATGAGCAGTTCTTC. It codes for CASKRERQAWDEQFF. The V call is TRBV2, the J call TRBJ2-1; TRBD1 is a possible D gene (6 bases). V lost 7 bases and J lost 8, with 21 bases in between. Germline loops: CDR1 SNHLY, CDR2 FYNNEI. The CDR3 is 15 amino acids.

The V gene is TRBV19, the J gene TRBJ1-2; TRBD1 aligns across 11 bases. In germline, CDR1 is LNHDA, CDR2 SQIVND (reference sequence). CDR3 length: 17 residues. The trim removed 5 bases at V and 0 bases at J, leaving 8 bases unmatched. The DNA for the CDR3 is TGTGCCAGTAGTCCCGGACAGGGGGCCTTTTCTAACTATGGCTACACCTTC. Translation gives CASSPGQGAFSNYGYTF.

The chain joins TRBV19 to TRBJ2-2; 9 nucleotides agree with TRBD1. Germline V gene sequence: CDR1 LNHDA, CDR2 SQIVND (reference sequence). J lost 3 bases, V lost 3 bases, and 2 bases had no gene match. There are 15 residues in the CDR3. This CDR3 reads CASSMDRGDTGELFF. The DNA for the CDR3 is TGTGCCAGTAGTATGGACAGGGGTGACACCGGGGAGCTGTTTTTT.

The chain has TRBV4-1 and TRBJ2-1, with 7 bases identical to TRBD1. After removal of 5 bases from V and 1 base from J, the junction contained 5 bases not matched to a gene. Germline-derived CDR1 and CDR2 are MGHRA and YSYEKL. CDR3 length: 15 residues. CDR3 residues: CASSSQGWSYNEQFF. CDR3 DNA: TGCGCCAGCAGCTCACAGGGGTGGTCCTACAATGAGCAGTTCTTC.

The chain recombines TRBV28 with TRBJ2-7, with D possibly TRBD1 on 5 matching bases. This CDR3 comprises 11 residues. Trimming took 10 bases from V and 3 from J, leaving 10 bases between them. The germline gives CDR1 MDHEN, CDR2 SYDVKM. CDR3 amino acids: CATRRVYEQYF. CDR3 DNA sequence: TGTGCCACCCGCAGGGTCTACGAGCAGTACTTC. The full variable domain, rest sourced from reference TRBV28 and TRBJ2-7, is DVKVTQSSRYLVKRTGEKVFLECVQDMDHENMFWYRQDPGLGLRLIYFSYDVKMKEKGDIPEGYSVSREKKERFSLILESASTNQTSMYLCATRRVYEQYFGPGTRLTVT.

J is TRBJ2-2 and V is TRBV28; TRBD2 aligns across 7 bases. J gave up 5 bases and V 5 bases, and 5 bases lay outside the gene matches. The CDR3 loop spans 14 amino acids. Per the germline V gene, CDR1 is MDHEN and CDR2 is SYDVKM. The CDR3 region is CASSPGLPTGELFF. The DNA of the CDR3 is TGTGCCAGCAGTCCGGGACTACCTACCGGGGAGCTGTTTTTT. Looking up the rest from reference TRBV28 and TRBJ2-2 gives the full variable domain: DVKVTQSSRYLVKRTGEKVFLECVQDMDHENMFWYRQDPGLGLRLIYFSYDVKMKEKGDIPEGYSVSREKKERFSLILESASTNQTSMYLCASSPGLPTGELFFGEGSRLTVL.

This chain links TRBV2 with TRBJ2-7; D is possibly TRBD1 (5 bases). The CDR3 extends over 12 amino acids. The V and J ends lost 6 bases and 3 bases respectively, with 9 bases between them. Germline V gene lookup returns CDR1 SNHLY and CDR2 FYNNEI. CDR3 sequence reads: CASRPDSYEQYF. In DNA, the CDR3 is TGTGCCAGCAGACCCGACAGCTACGAGCAGTACTTC.

The gene calls are TRBV19 and TRBJ2-1; a possible D gene is TRBD1 (6 bases). From germline, CDR1 is LNHDA and CDR2 SQIVND (reference sequence). The CDR3 is 14 residues long. The V end was cut by 6 bases, the J end by 4 bases, with 13 bases between. The CDR3 sequence is CASSVRGEYNEQFF. CDR3 DNA: TGTGCCAGTAGCGTCAGGGGCGAGTACAATGAGCAGTTCTTC.

The chain joins TRBV4-1 to TRBJ2-1, with D uncertain. Trimming took 0 bases from V and 6 from J, leaving 21 bases between them. CDR1 is MGHRA, CDR2 YSYEKL, per germline. This CDR3 region has 18 residues. Written as DNA, the CDR3 is TGCGCCAGCAGCCAAGATTCATCAGCGCGATGGGTGGGCAATGAGCAGTTCTTC. This gives the protein CASSQDSSARWVGNEQFF.

The chain combines TRBV11-3 with TRBJ1-2; a possible D gene is TRBD1 (6 bases). The CDR3 sequence is 13 residues long. CDR1 and CDR2 (germline): SGHNT, YENEEA. V gave up 5 bases and J gave up 7 bases, with 14 bases separating them. The CDR3 DNA follows: TGTGCCAGCAGCCTAGGGACACTACGTGGCTACACCTTC. It is translated as CASSLGTLRGYTF.

The CDR3 DNA reads as TGTGCCAGCAGCTTAGATGCCCTAGACAGGGAGGATGGCTACACCTTC. It specifies CASSLDALDREDGYTF. V usage is TRBV7-9 and J usage is TRBJ1-2; 7 nucleotides align to TRBD1. This CDR3 region has 16 residues. Germline V gene lookup returns CDR1 SEHNR and CDR2 FQNEAQ (reference sequence). Trimming cost V 1 base and J 6 bases; bases outside gene matches: 11.

This clone was observed a handful of times. The V gene is TRBV5-1, the J gene TRBJ2-7, with 13 bases that match TRBD2. The CDR3 contains 15 residues. Germline CDR1 reads SGHRS; CDR2 reads YFSETQ. V was pared by 3 bases and J by 7 bases, with 7 bases of the junction left unmatched. CDR3 sequence (DNA): TGCGCCAGCAGCTCCGGGACTAGCGGGGCCGGGGAGCAGTACTTC. Its translation is CASSSGTSGAGEQYF.